This T cell receptor beta chain originates from a study of shared clonotypes between healthy human individuals. Study findings and constraints: The sharing of about 5% of naive CD4 clonotypes was seen across a few donors.

This CDR3 region has 14 residues. Germline V gene lookup returns CDR1 WNHNN and CDR2 SYGVQD (reference sequence). J was trimmed by 2 bases and V by 5 bases; bases with no gene match: 2. Regarding this clone: Its target is not known. The sample carries other DNA sequences with the same CDR3.

Deep-level assay runs were performed. Genomic DNA belonging to each subset was distributed in equal measure over several immunoSEQ plates. In replicate PCRs of sorted subsets, 150 to 200 ng DNA, roughly 31,000 T cell genomes, was used. Assay: immunoSEQ multiplex PCR; the TCRdb copy retains only in-frame clones and omits some. This sample has 1.4 million or so clones, with approximately 98.5% found just once. The sequenced material came from naive CD4+ T cells sorted from blood. Subset noted: CD45RA+ positively selected. The receptor's source is a man aged 30 to 39 in good health. The chain employs TRBV10-1 and TRBJ2-1; 8 bases line up with TRBD1. The CDR3 nucleotides are TGCGCCAGCAGTCCCAGGGGGCCCTACAATGAGCAGTTCTTC. It translates to CASSPRGPYNEQFF.